The 20 T cell receptor beta chains below come from one sample, sequenced in a study of blood T cell repertoires in COVID-19. Produced via immunoSEQ multiplex PCR; TCRdb's table is partial and in-frame only. The sample consists of approximately 190,000 clones, about nine tenths of them appearing once. Source material: peripheral blood. All receptors come from a man between 50 and 59 years old with acute or convalescent COVID-19.

The chain employs TRBV7-9 and TRBJ2-5; D not resolved. The CDR3 consists of 15 residues. V was cut by 5 bases and J by 0 bases, with 13 bases left in between. The germline V gene encodes CDR1 SEHNR and CDR2 FQNEAQ (reference sequence). CDR3 region: CASSPPFSYQETQYF. The CDR3, as DNA: TGTGCCAGCAGCCCCCCCTTTTCGTACCAAGAGACCCAGTACTTC.

The chain combines TRBV11-2 with TRBJ2-7; the match to TRBD1 covers 11 bases. Trimming cost V 2 bases and J 6 bases; bases outside gene matches: 3. This CDR3 is built from 14 residues. The germline CDR1 and CDR2 sequences are SGHAT and FQNNGV. The CDR3, as DNA: TGTGCCAGCAGCTTACGGGACAGGGGGGTCGAGCAGTACTTC. Its translation: CASSLRDRGVEQYF.

This clone was observed a single time. The chain couples TRBV13 to TRBJ2-7, with TRBD2 matching over 7 bases. In germline, CDR1 is PRHDT, CDR2 FYEKMQ (reference sequence). CDR3 size: 15 residues. V lost 1 base and J lost 3; bases outside the gene matches: 6. CDR3 amino acids: CASSLEASGSYEQYF. The CDR3 nucleotides are TGTGCCAGCAGCTTAGAGGCTAGCGGAAGCTACGAGCAGTACTTC.

V usage is TRBV19 and J usage is TRBJ2-7, with 9 bases lining up with TRBD2. Trimming took 5 bases from V and 0 from J; bases not matched to a gene: 8. The CDR3 has 16 residues. Germline V gene lookup returns CDR1 LNHDA and CDR2 SQIVND (reference sequence). CDR3 region: CASSEFSGSASYEQYF. DNA of the CDR3: TGTGCCAGTAGTGAATTTAGCGGGAGCGCCTCCTACGAGCAGTACTTC.

This clone was detected only once. CDR3 protein: CASSIAKNIQYF. The CDR3 region has the DNA TGCGCCAGCAGCATAGCCAAAAACATTCAGTACTTC. J is TRBJ2-4 and V is TRBV10-2, with D unclear. V gave up 6 bases and J gave up 0 bases, with 3 bases separating them. Per germline, CDR1 WSHSY and CDR2 SAAADI. This CDR3 comprises 12 residues.

V and J are TRBV7-9 and TRBJ1-1, with D uncertain. The CDR3 runs 15 residues. V dropped 0 bases and J dropped 1 base, with 9 bases sitting between them. Germline CDR1 SEHNR, CDR2 FQNEAQ (reference sequence). CDR3 in DNA: TGTGCCAGCAGCTTAGCGCTAGGTCAGAACACTGAAGCTTTCTTT. Encoded protein: CASSLALGQNTEAFF.

The gene calls are TRBV5-1 and TRBJ2-3; 7 bases map to TRBD2. V lost 5 bases and J lost 0; bases outside the gene matches: 6. The length of the CDR3 is 15 residues. The V gene's germline CDR1 is SGHRS and CDR2 YFSETQ. The CDR3 nucleotides are TGCGCCAGCAGGTATGCGGGAGTGAGCACAGATACGCAGTATTTT. This gives the protein CASRYAGVSTDTQYF.

A few counts support this clone. The V and J genes are TRBV30 and TRBJ2-1; TRBD2 might be the D (6 bases). Germline V gives CDR1 GTSNPN, CDR2 SVGIG (reference sequence). The CDR3 totals 12 residues. DNA of the CDR3: TGTGCTGCCGCCGGGGGTGGGGATGAGCAGTTCTTC. Translated, it gives CAAAGGGDEQFF.

V and J are TRBV27 and TRBJ2-5; 7 nucleotides agree with TRBD2. Per germline, CDR1 MNHEY and CDR2 SMNVEV (reference sequence). With 5 bases clipped from V and 4 bases from J, the junction kept 10 bases outside the gene matches. This CDR3 has 15 residues. The CDR3 DNA follows: TGTGCCAGCAGTGCCCGGGGCGGGAGAGGAGAGACCCAGTACTTC. It encodes CASSARGGRGETQYF.

The J gene is TRBJ2-7, the V gene TRBV13, with 13 bases aligning to TRBD2. The CDR3 totals 16 residues. Looked up from germline, CDR1 is PRHDT and CDR2 is FYEKMQ (reference sequence). V lost 4 bases to trimming and J lost 7 bases; unmatched junction nucleotides: 10. The CDR3, as DNA: TGTGCCAGCAGCTACGGACTAGCGGGAGTTTCGATTGAGCAGTACTTC. Translation: CASSYGLAGVSIEQYF.

The CDR3 region has the DNA TGCGCCAGCACCGTATCTCCAGGCGGGGCCAACGTCCTGACTTTC. Protein product: CASTVSPGGANVLTF. The chain has TRBV5-1 and TRBJ2-6; D gene unclear. Per the germline V gene, CDR1 is SGHRS and CDR2 is YFSETQ. This CDR3 spans 15 amino acids. Trimming took off 6 bases at V and 4 bases at J, with 14 bases between the two ends. Looking up the rest from reference TRBV5-1 and TRBJ2-6 gives the full variable domain: KAGVTQTPRYLIKTRGQQVTLSCSPISGHRSVSWYQQTPGQGLQFLFEYFSETQRNKGNFPGRFSGRQFSNSRSEMNVSTLELGDSALYLCASTVSPGGANVLTFGAGSRLTVL.

The chain couples TRBV4-2 to TRBJ2-2, with 9 bases lining up with TRBD2. Germline-derived CDR1 and CDR2 are LGHNA and YNFKEQ. The CDR3 length is 16 residues. After removal of 4 bases from V and 1 base from J, the junction contained 4 bases not matched to a gene. This CDR3 is CASSPRTSENTGELFF. The CDR3 nucleotides read TGTGCCAGCAGCCCCCGGACTAGCGAGAACACCGGGGAGCTGTTTTTT.

The chain employs TRBV5-1 and TRBJ2-3, with 7 bases lining up with TRBD1. Germline V gives CDR1 SGHRS, CDR2 YFSETQ. This CDR3 is 17 amino acids long. Trimming removed 0 bases from V and 2 bases from J; junction bases left unmatched: 9. CDR3 in DNA: TGCGCCAGCAGCTTGGGACAAACAGGGGCGCCCACAGATACGCAGTATTTT. Amino acids: CASSLGQTGAPTDTQYF.

This sequence joins TRBV6-2 or TRBV6-3 and TRBJ2-2; 7 nucleotides match TRBD1. The V segment lost 1 base and the J segment 1 base; nucleotides outside the gene matches: 6. The germline CDR1 and CDR2 sequences are MNHEY and SVGEGT. The CDR3 totals 17 residues. Here the CDR3 DNA reads TGTGCCAGCAGTTACTACACCGGGACAGTGAACACCGGGGAGCTGTTTTTT. Translated: CASSYYTGTVNTGELFF.

This chain uses TRBV18 with TRBJ1-1, with D perhaps TRBD1 (5 bases). The CDR3 is 15 amino acids. Germline V gene data show CDR1 as KGHSH and CDR2 as LQKENI. The V and J ends lost 6 bases and 1 base respectively, with 15 bases between them. The CDR3 here is CASSLTGAPNTEAFF. In DNA, the CDR3 is TGTGCCAGCTCCCTCACTGGGGCCCCGAACACTGAAGCTTTCTTT. The full variable domain, in which reference TRBV18 and TRBJ1-1 provide the parts outside the CDR3, is NAGVMQNPRHLVRRRGQEARLRCSPMKGHSHVYWYRQLPEEGLKFMVYLQKENIIDESGMPKERFSAEFPKEGPSILRIQQVVRGDSAAYFCASSLTGAPNTEAFFGQGTRLTVV.

The chain links TRBV11-2 to TRBJ2-3, with D possibly TRBD2 on 6 matching bases. The CDR3 has 16 amino acids. Germline CDR1 and CDR2: SGHAT and FQNNGV. Trimming stripped 4 bases from V and 2 bases from J, with 16 bases between. CDR3 nucleotides: TGTGCCAGCAGCTCCCCTCCGGGACTTCTCACAGATACGCAGTATTTT. Encoded protein: CASSSPPGLLTDTQYF.

V gene TRBV6-2 or TRBV6-3 combines with J gene TRBJ2-2, with D hard to call. This CDR3 is built from 11 residues. Germline values: CDR1 MNHEY, CDR2 SVGEGT. The V and J ends lost 5 bases and 11 bases respectively, with 9 bases between them. The CDR3 nucleotides are TGTGCCAGCAGTCTCCGAGAAGAGCTGTTTTTT. It codes for CASSLREELFF.

This clone was picked up one time. V is TRBV28 and J is TRBJ1-1; weak D call: TRBD1 (5 bases). Trimming removed 10 bases at V and 7 bases at J, with 13 bases between. Per the germline V gene, CDR1 is MDHEN and CDR2 is SYDVKM. The length of the CDR3 is 11 residues. The CDR3 is CATIGGVEAFF. Here the CDR3 DNA reads TGTGCCACCATTGGGGGGGTTGAAGCTTTCTTT.

The chain employs TRBV11-2 and TRBJ2-1, with 9 positions matching TRBD2. V was pared by 6 bases and J by 4 bases, with 7 bases of the junction left unmatched. This CDR3 contains 15 residues. Germline V CDR1 and CDR2: SGHAT, FQNNGV. The CDR3 DNA reads as TGTGCCAGCAGTGTACTAGCGGGTACTTACAATGAGCAGTTCTTC. This sequence encodes CASSVLAGTYNEQFF.

The chain uses TRBV28 and TRBJ1-2; the D gene is possibly TRBD1 (6 bases). CDR1 and CDR2 (germline): MDHEN, SYDVKM. The germline V and J ends were trimmed by 5 bases and 6 bases, with 10 bases remaining between them. The CDR3 consists of 12 residues. CDR3 nucleotides: TGTGCCAGCAGTCGACCAGGGGATGGCTACACCTTC. Amino acid sequence: CASSRPGDGYTF.